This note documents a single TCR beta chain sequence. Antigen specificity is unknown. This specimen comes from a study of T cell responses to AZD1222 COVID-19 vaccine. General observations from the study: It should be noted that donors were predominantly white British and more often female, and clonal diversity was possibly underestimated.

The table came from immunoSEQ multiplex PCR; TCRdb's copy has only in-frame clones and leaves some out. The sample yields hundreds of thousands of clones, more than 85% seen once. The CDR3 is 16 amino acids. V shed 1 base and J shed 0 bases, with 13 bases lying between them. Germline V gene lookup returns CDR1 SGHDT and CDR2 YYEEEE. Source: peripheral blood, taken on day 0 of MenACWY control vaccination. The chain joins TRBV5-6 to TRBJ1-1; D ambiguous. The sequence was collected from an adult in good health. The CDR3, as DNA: TGTGCCAGCAGCTTGAAGGAAGGGCCCATGAACACTGAAGCTTTCTTT. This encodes CASSLKEGPMNTEAFF.